This TCR beta chain is from a study of Graves' ophthalmopathy and Graves' hyperthyroidism. Study context: Samples of peripheral blood were obtained at initial diagnosis, prior to treatment of any kind.

The table lists this clonotype with many counts. No antigen is known for it. The sequenced template was RNA, covering the TCR beta CDR3 region. RT-PCR in the first round used HTBI primers; a second-round multiplex PCR followed. TCRdb reanalysed the multiplex PCR reads using MiXCR and keeps one entry per CDR3 protein. The sample lists about 210,000 distinct CDR3 sequences; roughly 27% were seen once. Ophthalmopathy in the donors was of moderate-to-severe activity, with CAS ≥3, NOSPECS ≥4 and duration under 3 months. The PBMC fraction was derived from roughly 10 ml of fresh peripheral blood. Broader study findings: With more than 60% sensitivity and 72% to 85% specificity, the model predicted ophthalmopathy progression.

This CDR3 is built from 19 residues. Germline CDR1 is MDHEN and CDR2 is SYDVKM. V was cut by 2 bases and J by 2 bases, with 19 bases left in between. This sequence joins TRBV28 and TRBJ2-6, with D unresolved. Sample: peripheral blood. This clonotype was obtained from a man aged 45 to 65 with Graves' ophthalmopathy. DNA of the CDR3: TGTGCCAGCAGTTTAGCAGCGAGAGGAAGTGTAGCTGGGGCCAACGTCCTGACTTTC. Translating gives CASSLAARGSVAGANVLTF.